This T cell receptor (beta chain) is drawn from a study of blood T cell repertoires in COVID-19 (TCRdb year 2020). As for the study more broadly: Samples covering the acute and convalescent phases of COVID-19 were provided by collaborators in the United States, Italy and Spain. The prospective study material was composed of cDNA or gDNA derived from T cells, B-cell-depleted T cells, or PBMCs. Deeply sampled blood TCRbeta repertoires from subjects exposed to, actively infected with, or recovered from COVID-19 were included in the dataset. A freely available public database, intended as a resource for researchers studying the immune response to SARS-CoV-2, is where the repertoires were released. The samples were drawn from the first 160 participants of the ongoing ImmuneRACE study and from over 950 subjects provided by 6 global collaborators. A de-identified subject ID, COVID-19 status, age in years and sex were almost always included in the sample metadata. Where available, HLA class I and class II types were taken from metadata supplied by the sample provider and were not determined by assay-based typing.

CDR1 SGHTA and CDR2 FQGNSA are derived from the germline V gene. The CDR3 runs 16 residues from the cysteine to the phenylalanine. Only the CDR3 DNA stays, 48 bases, in frame from base 1. The V and J ends are trimmed by 3 bases and 7 bases, leaving 18 bases between them. Whole blood was collected in K2EDTA tubes by collaborating institutions according to the institutions' own protocols. Collaborator samples were shipped for TCRbeta analysis as frozen whole blood, isolated PBMCs, or DNA extracted from either sample type. In regard to this clone: Its antigen target is currently unknown. Per-base qualities were not stored, and no clone one base away is much larger.

TCRbeta CDR3 regions were amplified from genomic DNA by means of the immunoSEQ Assay, a bias-controlled multiplex PCR. Concerning the study's data processing: Within the assay, amplification of reference gene primers was used to estimate how many nucleated cells each sample contained. To quantify the absolute abundance of each unique TCRbeta CDR3 rearrangement, sequence reads were collapsed and filtered. For each sample, productive Simpson clonality was calculated by taking the square root of Simpson's diversity index across productive rearrangements. In its TCRdb copy, this immuneACCESS table keeps in-frame sequences only and misses some clones. Where compared with another copy, unresolved V genes explain less than half of these, and the others have no known cause. V, J and clone size are taken as reported in that table, and D and trimming were inferred from the DNA itself. Present in this sample are 250,000 to 300,000 clones, about 91% of which were seen just once. The top ten hold roughly an eighth of the sample.

The investigation overall reported the following: How much clinical and demographic metadata was included differed by source and by participant, and the metadata was provided uncurated.

The sequence is built from TRBV7-2 and TRBJ2-2; the D gene is possibly TRBD1, with 6 bases matching. This TCR derives from a woman in her fifties or sixties with acute or convalescent COVID-19. The source material was peripheral blood. The CDR3 reads CASSLMGAQLVGELFF. The DNA is as follows: TGTGCCAGCAGCTTGATGGGGGCGCAGTTGGTCGGGGAGCTGTTTTTT. With the portions outside the CDR3 filled from the reference TRBV7-2 and TRBJ2-2 genes, the complete variable region becomes GAGVSQSPSNKVTEKGKDVELRCDPISGHTALYWYRQSLGQGLEFLIYFQGNSAPDKSGLPSDRFSAERTGGSVSTLTIQRTQQEDSAVYLCASSLMGAQLVGELFFGEGSRLTVL.